This is a list of T cell receptor beta chains from one sample in a study of blood T cell repertoires in COVID-19. Assay used: immunoSEQ multiplex PCR; TCRdb lists only in-frame clones, some missing. This table has 200,000 or so clones, about 87% appearing once. Source material: PBMCs or T cells enriched from blood (not recorded which). Every receptor here comes from a woman aged 25-40 years who had recovered from COVID-19. CDR3s include the opening cysteine and the closing phenylalanine or tryptophan.

length,V,J,CDR3
14,TRBV29-1,TRBJ1-1,CSVEEGGDATEAFF
15,TRBV4-1,TRBJ1-4,CASSQLTGPNEKLFF
14,TRBV7-9,TRBJ1-2,CASSLEIHGSGYTF
16,TRBV3-1/TRBV3-2,TRBJ2-2,CASSSRDRVTTGELFF
14,TRBV9,TRBJ2-3,CASSVRGGTDTQYF
15,TRBV5-4,TRBJ1-6,CASSQTGRSNSPLHF
13,TRBV19,TRBJ1-1,CASSVSRDTEAFF
17,TRBV7-9,TRBJ1-5,CASSLAAGSYSNQPQHF
13,TRBV7-6,TRBJ1-2,CASSVGQGYGYTF
14,TRBV7-2,TRBJ1-1,CASSLTRGNTEAFF
15,TRBV18,TRBJ2-7,CASSPRRDNSYEQYF
16,TRBV27,TRBJ2-1,CASSLSELAGGNEQFF
15,TRBV6-5,TRBJ1-2,CASSYSTGGSGGYTF
14,TRBV6-4,TRBJ1-5,CASSETGEGQPQHF
10,TRBV7-2,TRBJ1-2,CASSGYGYTF
15,TRBV5-4,TRBJ2-5,CASSLEGGSQETQYF
15,TRBV3-1/TRBV3-2,TRBJ2-3,CASSSPGLATDTQYF
12,TRBV4-1,TRBJ2-5,CASSLDPETQYF
15,TRBV7-9,TRBJ1-4,CASSLRRGKLEKLFF
16,TRBV7-7,TRBJ2-2,CASSLALAGTTGELFF
16,TRBV4-1,TRBJ1-1,CASTTMGPGQDTKAFF
16,TRBV24-1,TRBJ1-6,CATSDRTRIPLSPLHF
14,TRBV5-4,TRBJ2-3,CASSSGLAEITQYF
15,TRBV16,TRBJ1-3,CASRGHQFSGNTIYF
14,TRBV2,TRBJ1-1,CASSIRQLNTEAFF
15,TRBV9,TRBJ2-3,CASSAKPGGTDTQYF
14,TRBV6-1,TRBJ2-7,CASSEAGGLDEQYF
13,TRBV12-3/TRBV12-4,TRBJ1-2,CASSFTGLYGYTF
15,TRBV6-1,TRBJ1-6,CASSELQGGNSPLHF
14,TRBV5-4,TRBJ2-3,CASSRSGGSNTQYF
13,TRBV3-1/TRBV3-2,TRBJ1-1,CASSPNRRTEAFF
15,TRBV18,TRBJ1-3,CASSPGPYSGNTIYF
14,TRBV14,TRBJ1-6,CASRTGGSYSPLHF
14,TRBV30,TRBJ2-7,CANPQDIRIYEQYF
12,TRBV29-1,TRBJ1-2,CSVVTNRDGYTF
15,TRBV7-9,TRBJ1-5,CASSRDRTSNQPQHF
14,TRBV5-1,TRBJ2-5,CASSFPGSEETQYF
13,TRBV11-2,TRBJ1-1,CASSLMGAPEAFF